This TCR beta chain was obtained from a study of T-cell reconstitution after alpha-beta-depleted transplantation in children. Study-level findings and limits: It was surviving recipient T cells and thymic progenitors that gave some patients high TCRbeta diversity at day 60. T-cell counts and diversity were attributed mostly to newly produced T cells one year after transplant. It was reported that alpha-beta T cells came from several hundred expanded graft clones (about two months after transplant).

This clonotype was detected a few times. What it binds is not known. CDR1 is MNHEY, CDR2 SMNVEV, per germline (reference sequence). This CDR3 spans 15 amino acids. The trim removed 3 bases at V and 3 bases at J, leaving 2 bases unmatched. The TCRbeta library incorporated unique molecular identifiers. TCRdb recomputed calls from the PCR reads with MiXCR, one row per CDR3 protein. The data hold about 830,000 distinct CDR3 sequences, with about 16% observed a single time. The sequence was collected from a male patient aged 10 to 17 who had a stem cell transplant for acute lymphoblastic leukemia, so the T cells may come from the graft donor. The chain has TRBV27 and TRBJ1-6; 7 bases fit TRBD1. The specimen was PBMCs, mostly from graft donor cells, collected 360 days after TCRalphabeta/CD19-depleted stem cell transplant. CDR3: CASSLGDSYNSPLHF. The CDR3, as DNA: TGTGCCAGCAGTTTGGGGGACAGCTATAATTCACCCCTCCACTTT.